The next 30 T cell receptor beta chains were all read from a single sample in a study of Graves' ophthalmopathy and Graves' hyperthyroidism. The authors amplified TCR beta CDR3 regions, and they did so from RNA transcripts for repertoire sequencing. RT-PCR with HTBI primers came first, then second-round multiplex PCR. TCRdb fed the multiplex PCR reads into MiXCR, producing one record per CDR3 protein. Of 400,000 to 450,000 distinct CDR3 sequences listed, approximately 21% were seen once; the top ten hold 2.5% to 3%. The sequenced sample was peripheral blood. The receptors derive from a woman between 18 and 29 years old with stable Graves' hyperthyroidism.

This clonotype was seen repeatedly, ten times or more. The rearrangement links TRBV6-4 to TRBJ1-1; 9 bases match TRBD1. The CDR3 spans 16 residues. Germline V gene sequence: CDR1 MRHNA, CDR2 SNTAGT. The junction had 13 bases not matched to a gene; V was cut back by 4 bases and J by 7 bases. CDR3 DNA: TGTGCCAGCAGTGGACCCCTCACAGGGGGCCGGGGTGAAGCTTTCTTT. Protein: CASSGPLTGGRGEAFF.

This clonotype occurred many times. V usage is TRBV5-1 and J usage is TRBJ2-2; 9 bases fit TRBD1. The CDR3 contains 15 residues. Germline lookup yields CDR1 SGHRS and CDR2 YFSETQ. Losses at the gene ends were 2 bases for V and 3 bases for J; bases not matched to a gene: 2. CDR3: CASSLRQGDTGELFF. DNA for the CDR3: TGCGCCAGCAGCTTAAGACAGGGGGACACCGGGGAGCTGTTTTTT.

This clonotype was counted at least ten times. The rearrangement links TRBV24-1 to TRBJ2-5; 10 bases match TRBD2. This CDR3 has 16 amino acids. The ends lost 3 bases at V and 4 bases at J; junction bases unmatched: 7. Per the germline V gene, CDR1 is KGHDR and CDR2 is SFDVKD. CDR3 in DNA: TGTGCCACCAGTGATGGGCTAGCGGGAGTTCGAGAGACCCAGTACTTC. This codes for CATSDGLAGVRETQYF.

This clonotype came up many times. The V and J genes are TRBV2 and TRBJ2-7; 10 bases fit TRBD1. The germline V gene has CDR1 SNHLY and CDR2 FYNNEI. J was trimmed by 6 bases and V by 4 bases; bases with no gene match: 6. The CDR3 is 14 amino acids. DNA for the CDR3: TGTGCCAGCAGTGTCCGGGACAGGGGCGGCGAGCAGTACTTC. Its protein product is CASSVRDRGGEQYF.

The table lists this clonotype with many counts. The chain joins TRBV6-1 to TRBJ1-6; D gene ambiguous. Germline values: CDR1 MNHNS, CDR2 SASEGT. V was trimmed by 5 bases and J by 13 bases, leaving 12 bases between them. The CDR3 sequence is 12 residues long. The CDR3 DNA is TGTGCCAGCAGTTCCCCCTCTGGGCCCCTCCACTTT. Its translation: CASSSPSGPLHF.

This clonotype was seen repeatedly, ten times or more. The chain couples TRBV12-3 or TRBV12-4 to TRBJ2-3; unclear D gene. This CDR3 contains 13 residues. The V end lost 0 bases, the J end lost 5 bases, and 6 bases lay between the germline ends. The CDR3: CASSLASQDTQYF. The DNA of the CDR3 is TGTGCCAGCAGTTTAGCGTCCCAAGATACGCAGTATTTT.

The chain carries TRBV19 and TRBJ1-6, with a tentative D call TRBD1 (5 bases). Germline lookup yields CDR1 LNHDA and CDR2 SQIVND (reference sequence). V shed 3 bases and J shed 14 bases, with 11 bases lying between them. The CDR3 has 12 amino acids. The CDR3 spells CASSMGLQTLHF. For the CDR3, the DNA is TGTGCCAGTAGTATGGGACTCCAGACCCTCCACTTT.

This clonotype was found many times. J is TRBJ1-1 and V is TRBV5-1; D may be TRBD1 (5 bases). Trimming cost V 7 bases and J 3 bases, with 13 bases left between them. The V gene's germline CDR1 is SGHRS and CDR2 YFSETQ. The CDR3 totals 13 residues. CDR3 protein: CASARRGHTEAFF. CDR3 DNA sequence: TGCGCCAGCGCCAGGCGGGGCCACACTGAAGCTTTCTTT.

This clonotype was picked up many times. V gene TRBV10-2 combines with J gene TRBJ2-5; 10 bases line up with TRBD2. The CDR3 consists of 15 residues. Germline V gene data show CDR1 as WSHSY and CDR2 as SAAADI. V was clipped by 3 bases and J by 4 bases; unmatched bases: 5. DNA for the CDR3: TGCGCCAGCAGTGATCCGTCTAGCGGGAGAGAGACCCAGTACTTC. It encodes CASSDPSSGRETQYF.

Remarks on this clonotype: The junction does not match germline at one end; this may be a read error. This chain joins TRBV11-1 and TRBJ2-2; 13 nucleotides line up with TRBD2. CDR3 size: 16 residues. Looked up from germline, CDR1 is SGHAT and CDR2 is FQDESV (reference sequence). In DNA form, the CDR3 reads TGTGCCAGCAGCCGACTAGCGGGAGGTCGCACCGGGGAGCTGTGTTTT. Translated, it gives CASSRLAGGRTGELCF.

This clonotype was counted ten times or more. This chain joins TRBV29-1 and TRBJ2-4, with a tentative D call TRBD2 (7 bases). There are 15 residues in the CDR3. The germline V gene has CDR1 SQVTM and CDR2 ANQGSEA. Trimming took off 7 bases at V and 0 bases at J, with 16 bases between the two ends. DNA for the CDR3: TGCAGCGCCCAAAAGGGGGGGGTAGCCAAAAACATTCAGTACTTC. Translation gives CSAQKGGVAKNIQYF.

This clonotype was counted once. The gene calls are TRBV6-1 and TRBJ2-7; 8 bases are a match to TRBD2. Germline CDR1 reads MNHNS; CDR2 reads SASEGT. The CDR3 is 14 amino acids. V shed 10 bases and J 7 bases; nucleotides not matched to a gene: 15. The CDR3: CAISRGTRLSEQYF. Here the CDR3 DNA reads TGTGCCATCAGCCGCGGGACTAGACTATCGGAGCAGTACTTC.

In this sample, this clonotype turned up many times. The rearrangement uses TRBV6-2 or TRBV6-3 and TRBJ1-2; no reliable D call. Germline V gene sequence: CDR1 MNHEY, CDR2 SVGEGT. CDR3 size: 11 residues. Trimming removed 6 bases from V and 8 bases from J, with 10 bases in between. CDR3 loop: CASSLQRGYTF. CDR3 DNA: TGTGCCAGCAGCCTCCAGCGAGGCTACACCTTC.

The genes are TRBV6-2 or TRBV6-3 and TRBJ1-5; TRBD1 might be the D (6 bases). Germline values: CDR1 MNHEY, CDR2 SVGEGT. V was trimmed by 6 bases and J by 3 bases, leaving 15 bases between them. The CDR3 extends over 15 amino acids. The CDR3 sequence: CASRYREWANQPQHF. The CDR3 DNA follows: TGTGCCAGCAGGTACAGGGAGTGGGCCAATCAGCCCCAGCATTTT.

Concerning this clonotype itself: This CDR3 is missing its conserved last phenylalanine or tryptophan, likely due to a read error. The rearrangement joins TRBV25-1 to TRBJ2-2, with D tentatively TRBD1 (6 bases). This CDR3 region has 13 residues. V was clipped by 4 bases and J by 10 bases, with 13 bases between them. From germline, CDR1 is MGHDK and CDR2 SYGVNS. The CDR3 DNA reads as TGTGCCAGCAGTGTGACCAGGGGTTTGGAGCTGTTTTTG. Its protein is CASSVTRGLELFL.

V and J are TRBV6-2 or TRBV6-3 and TRBJ2-5; D may be TRBD1 (5 bases). The CDR3 is 17 residues long. The ends were cut back, 1 base at V and 5 bases at J, with 20 bases in the middle. Per the germline V gene, CDR1 is MNHEY and CDR2 is SVGEGT. The CDR3 coding sequence is TGTGCCAGCAGTTACTTGAGATCGTGGCAGGGCGACGAGACCCAGTACTTC. It is translated as CASSYLRSWQGDETQYF.

This chain uses TRBV30 with TRBJ1-2, with D hard to call. CDR1 is GTSNPN and CDR2 is SVGIG in the germline V gene (reference sequence). This CDR3 spans 13 amino acids. V was pared by 0 bases and J by 6 bases, with 11 bases between. The CDR3 region is CAWSVKGSHGYTF. The CDR3 nucleotides are TGTGCCTGGAGTGTAAAAGGGTCCCATGGCTACACCTTC.

The sample holds many counts of this clonotype. The CDR3: CASSLTGSMDTQYF. The CDR3 DNA reads as TGTGCCAGCAGCTTAACGGGGAGCATGGATACGCAGTATTTT. The rearrangement uses TRBV7-2 and TRBJ2-3, with D possibly being TRBD2 (5 bases). This CDR3 is 14 amino acids long. With 2 bases removed from V and 6 bases from J, the gap between germline ends came to 12 bases. The V gene's germline CDR1 is SGHTA and CDR2 FQGNSA.

This clonotype was recorded a few times. The J gene is TRBJ1-1, the V gene TRBV10-3; 7 positions agree with TRBD1. V shed 6 bases, J shed 7 bases, and the junction held 8 bases outside the gene matches. Germline CDR1 is ENHRY and CDR2 is SYGVKD. There are 13 residues in the CDR3. The CDR3 is CAIRMRGRGEAFF. CDR3 nucleotides: TGTGCCATCAGGATGAGGGGGCGAGGTGAAGCTTTCTTT.

This chain joins TRBV19 and TRBJ2-2; D not resolved. Trimming stripped 7 bases from V and 2 bases from J, with 8 bases between. Germline V gene data show CDR1 as LNHDA and CDR2 as SQIVND (reference sequence). The CDR3 totals 13 residues. The CDR3 sequence: CASTETNTGELFF. The CDR3, as DNA: TGTGCCAGTACCGAGACCAACACCGGGGAGCTGTTTTTT.

This clonotype has ten or more counts. The V and J genes are TRBV13 and TRBJ2-2; tentatively, D is TRBD1 (6 bases). The length of the CDR3 is 15 residues. V was clipped by 5 bases and J by 4 bases, with 14 bases between them. The germline V gene encodes CDR1 PRHDT and CDR2 FYEKMQ (reference sequence). CDR3 amino acids: CASSRDTYVTGELFF. CDR3 nucleotides: TGTGCCAGCAGCAGGGACACCTATGTCACCGGGGAGCTGTTTTTT.

The chain joins TRBV12-3 or TRBV12-4 to TRBJ2-5; 7 nucleotides align to TRBD2. The CDR3 is made up of 13 amino acids. CDR3 bases: TGTGCTACCCAGAGGGCTAGCGGAGAGACCCAGTACTTC. This gives the protein CATQRASGETQYF.

This clonotype was seen ten or more times. The conserved final phenylalanine or tryptophan is absent from the CDR3, which likely points to a read error. The CDR3 DNA reads as TGTGCCAGCAGTTTATCACAGGACTACGAGCAGTACCTC. It translates to CASSLSQDYEQYL. The chain recombines TRBV27 with TRBJ2-7; D is possibly TRBD1 (5 bases). The V gene's germline CDR1 is MNHEY and CDR2 SMNVEV (reference sequence). The CDR3 contains 13 residues. Trimming removed 0 bases at V and 3 bases at J, with 6 bases between.

This clonotype was seen at least ten times. The chain recombines TRBV6-1 with TRBJ1-2; 9 bases are shared with TRBD1. The J segment lost 5 bases and the V segment lost 0 bases, leaving 4 bases of the junction unmatched. The CDR3 contains 15 residues. Germline-derived CDR1 and CDR2 are MNHNS and SASEGT. The CDR3 DNA is TGTGCCAGCAGTGAAGCCGGGACAGGGACGTATGGCTACACCTTC. Translating it yields CASSEAGTGTYGYTF.

There are many counts of this clonotype. The chain recombines TRBV10-3 with TRBJ2-2; tentative D call: TRBD1 (6 bases). Germline-derived CDR1 and CDR2 are ENHRY and SYGVKD. Between the trimmed V and J ends, which lost 4 bases and 5 bases, there was a span of 26 bases. CDR3 length equals 19 residues. CDR3 in amino acids: CAISAGVPGQGAGTGELFF. The DNA of the CDR3 is TGTGCCATCAGTGCCGGAGTCCCGGGACAAGGGGCCGGGACCGGGGAGCTGTTTTTT.

This chain links TRBV29-1 with TRBJ1-1, with D unresolved. This CDR3 is built from 14 residues. Per germline, CDR1 SQVTM and CDR2 ANQGSEA. With 8 bases removed from V and 1 base from J, the gap between germline ends came to 17 bases. The CDR3 loop reads CSPAKATGNTEAFF. Here the CDR3 DNA reads TGCAGCCCCGCGAAGGCGACCGGGAACACTGAAGCTTTCTTT.

This clonotype has at least ten counts. The chain recombines TRBV30 with TRBJ2-2; TRBD1 matches at 7 bases. Per the germline V gene, CDR1 is GTSNPN and CDR2 is SVGIG (reference sequence). Germline trimming cut 7 bases from V and 6 bases from J; bases unmatched to any gene: 5. This CDR3 comprises 12 residues. CDR3 coding DNA: TGTGCCTTTAGAGGGGGCCCCGGGGAGCTGTTTTTT. It specifies CAFRGGPGELFF.

This clonotype was counted at least ten times. As DNA, the CDR3 is TGTGCCAGCAGTTCCCCACGCTCTGGGGCCAACGTCCTGACTTTC. Its protein product is CASSSPRSGANVLTF. The chain links TRBV28 to TRBJ2-6, with D hard to call. The CDR3 loop spans 15 amino acids. Germline V CDR1 and CDR2: MDHEN, SYDVKM. Trimming stripped 4 bases from V and 0 bases from J, with 7 bases between.

This clonotype was seen many times. CDR3 region: CASSLERLDAGGELFF. The CDR3 DNA follows: TGCGCCAGCAGCTTGGAAAGACTAGACGCTGGCGGGGAGCTGTTTTTT. The chain links TRBV5-1 to TRBJ2-2; TRBD2 is a possible D gene (6 bases). Germline V CDR1 and CDR2: SGHRS, YFSETQ. CDR3 size: 16 residues. Trimming left V 0 bases short and J 7 bases short, with 16 bases between.

This clonotype was seen at least ten times. This chain joins TRBV28 and TRBJ2-7, with 7 bases that match TRBD1. Germline V lookup: CDR1 MDHEN, CDR2 SYDVKM. The CDR3 spans 15 residues. J was trimmed by 1 base and V by 6 bases; bases with no gene match: 9. The DNA for the CDR3 is TGTGCCAGCAGCCCCCCGACAGGGAGATCCTACGAGCAGTACTTC. This codes for CASSPPTGRSYEQYF.